Listed here are 19 T cell receptor beta chains from one sample, sequenced in a study of post-analysis software for immune sequencing data. The authors incorporated unique molecular identifiers into the TCR beta cDNA libraries. TCRdb redid the calling of the PCR reads with MiXCR, one entry per CDR3 protein. The sample lists about 200,000 distinct CDR3 sequences; 29% were seen once. These TCRs' antigens remain unknown. Study results and limitations: Among four to six TRBV segments more frequent in patients than controls were TRBV5-6, TRBV5-1 and TRBV20-1.

Sequences were obtained from blood. These receptors came from a girl younger than 18 with multiple sclerosis.

The chain recombines TRBV28 with TRBJ2-4; possible D gene TRBD2, 6 bases. This CDR3 contains 12 residues. Germline V CDR1 and CDR2: MDHEN, SYDVKM. Deletions cut 4 bases from V and 15 bases from J, with 16 bases between. The CDR3 loop reads CASSSAGRRPYF. The CDR3 DNA is TGTGCCAGCAGTTCCGCCGGGAGACGTCCGTACTTC. Based on the CDR3 plus reference TRBV28 and TRBJ2-4, the full variable domain is DVKVTQSSRYLVKRTGEKVFLECVQDMDHENMFWYRQDPGLGLRLIYFSYDVKMKEKGDIPEGYSVSREKKERFSLILESASTNQTSMYLCASSSAGRRPYFGAGTRLSVL.

This clonotype has ten or more counts. This sequence joins TRBV3-1 and TRBJ2-7; 9 positions match TRBD1. There are 14 residues in the CDR3. The J segment lost 2 bases and the V segment lost 4 bases, leaving 3 bases of the junction unmatched. The germline V gene has CDR1 LGHDT and CDR2 YNNKEL (reference sequence). The CDR3, as DNA: TGTGCCAGCAGCCGAGGGACAGGGACCTACGAGCAGTACTTC. It translates to CASSRGTGTYEQYF.

This clonotype was detected only a few times. The V and J genes are TRBV6-6 and TRBJ1-6, with D tentatively TRBD1 (5 bases). Per germline, CDR1 MNHNY and CDR2 SVGAGI (reference sequence). The CDR3 extends over 14 amino acids. V dropped 0 bases and J dropped 9 bases, with 9 bases sitting between them. CDR3 sequence (DNA): TGTGCCAGCAGTTACTCCGGGGGATCTTCACCCCTCCACTTT. Translated, it gives CASSYSGGSSPLHF.

This clonotype has at least ten counts. This chain links TRBV7-9 with TRBJ2-7; D is possibly TRBD2 (6 bases). The CDR3 covers 15 residues. Germline loops: CDR1 SEHNR, CDR2 FQNEAQ (reference sequence). V was cut by 4 bases and J by 5 bases, with 18 bases left in between. The CDR3 coding sequence is TGTGCCAGCAGCTCGGAGGGACGGCGCTCTAACGAGCAGTACTTC. It encodes CASSSEGRRSNEQYF. Looking up the rest from reference TRBV7-9 and TRBJ2-7 gives the full variable domain: DTGVSQNPRHKITKRGQNVTFRCDPISEHNRLYWYRQTLGQGPEFLTYFQNEAQLEKSRLLSDRFSAERPKGSFSTLEIQRTEQGDSAMYLCASSSEGRRSNEQYFGPGTRLTVT.

This sequence joins TRBV12-3 or TRBV12-4 and TRBJ1-2; D possibly corresponds to TRBD1 (5 bases). The CDR3 runs to 14 residues. The V end was cut by 2 bases, the J end by 6 bases, with 13 bases between. The CDR3, as DNA: TGTGCCAGCAGTTTACTTGCAGGGAAGGATGGCTACACCTTC. Encoded protein: CASSLLAGKDGYTF.

This clonotype has a handful of counts. The chain combines TRBV5-1 with TRBJ1-1; a possible D gene is TRBD1 (5 bases). V lost 7 bases and J lost 1, with 14 bases in between. Germline V gene lookup returns CDR1 SGHRS and CDR2 YFSETQ. This CDR3 spans 14 amino acids. CDR3 coding DNA: TGCGCCAGCGGTCGGGGGACCGCGAACACTGAAGCTTTCTTT. Its translation: CASGRGTANTEAFF.

Turning to this clonotype: With a much larger clone just one base away, this may be a read error. The V and J genes are TRBV6-1 and TRBJ2-3; D may be TRBD2 (6 bases). Germline-derived CDR1 and CDR2 are MNHNS and SASEGT. The length of the CDR3 is 17 residues. V was shortened by 4 bases and J by 4 bases, with 21 bases between the two germline ends. The CDR3 coding sequence is TGTGCCAGCAGTGTTTACCGGGCAGGGTCGGGGGCAGATACGCAGTATTTT. It is translated as CASSVYRAGSGADTQYF.

In regard to this clonotype: The junction differs from germline at one of its ends, possibly a read error. V is TRBV5-1 and J is TRBJ2-1, with D perhaps matching TRBD1 (6 bases). Germline V CDR1 and CDR2: SGHRS, YFSETQ. The CDR3 runs 15 residues. In DNA, the CDR3 is TGCGCCAGCAGCTCTAGAAACCAGGGGAGCAATGGGCAGTTCTTC. This encodes CASSSRNQGSNGQFF.

This clonotype was counted many times. The chain joins TRBV27 to TRBJ2-7, with a possible D match to TRBD1 (6 bases). V shed 5 bases and J shed 0 bases, with 11 bases lying between them. Looked up from germline, CDR1 is MNHEY and CDR2 is SMNVEV (reference sequence). CDR3 length equals 14 residues. CDR3 sequence: CASSPWDNSYEQYF. As DNA, the CDR3 is TGTGCCAGCAGTCCCTGGGACAACTCCTACGAGCAGTACTTC.

This clonotype was picked up many times. The rearrangement links TRBV10-3 to TRBJ1-1; D not certain. Germline V gives CDR1 ENHRY, CDR2 SYGVKD. The V end lost 3 bases, the J end lost 7 bases, and 6 bases lay between the germline ends. This CDR3 comprises 11 residues. The CDR3 DNA is TGTGCCATCAGTGACAGTAGTGAAGCTTTCTTT. Translated: CAISDSSEAFF.

Of note for this clonotype: A much larger clone sits a single nucleotide away, making a read error possible. The chain combines TRBV30 with TRBJ1-2; D is perhaps TRBD1 (5 bases). V was trimmed by 1 base and J by 6 bases, leaving 12 bases between them. The CDR3 has 13 residues. CDR1 and CDR2 from the germline V gene are GTSNPN and SVGIG (reference sequence). The DNA of the CDR3 is TGTGCCTGGAGTGCCACCCGGGGCGATGGCTACACCTTC. Protein: CAWSATRGDGYTF.

This clonotype was recorded a few times. The chain has TRBV14 and TRBJ1-2; no reliable D call. Trimming shortened V by 0 bases and J by 8 bases, and 10 bases separated the two germline ends. Germline assignment: CDR1 SGHDN and CDR2 FVKESK. This CDR3 is 13 amino acids long. For the CDR3, the DNA is TGTGCCAGCAGCCAAGAAGCCCAAGGAGGCTACACCTTC. It yields the protein CASSQEAQGGYTF.

Notes on this clonotype: A much larger clone sits a single nucleotide away, making a read error possible. Here the CDR3 reads CASSQPGTGNCGYTF. CDR3 DNA: TGCGCCAGCAGCCAGCCCGGGACAGGGAACTGTGGCTACACCTTC. The rearrangement joins TRBV4-1 to TRBJ1-2, with 9 bases fitting TRBD1. This CDR3 contains 15 residues. Germline V CDR1 and CDR2: MGHRA, YSYEKL.

The chain recombines TRBV19 with TRBJ1-1; D is ambiguous. V dropped 3 bases and J dropped 0 bases, with 11 bases sitting between them. The CDR3 runs to 15 residues. Germline CDR1 LNHDA, CDR2 SQIVND (reference sequence). In DNA, the CDR3 is TGTGCCAGTAGTATTCGGGTCCCCATGAACACTGAAGCTTTCTTT. It codes for CASSIRVPMNTEAFF.

The chain couples TRBV20-1 to TRBJ2-1, with D unresolved. Germline loops: CDR1 DFQATT, CDR2 SNEGSKA (reference sequence). Trimming took off 0 bases at V and 5 bases at J, with 8 bases between the two ends. This CDR3 comprises 13 residues. CDR3 in amino acids: CSARDLLDNEQFF. DNA of the CDR3: TGCAGTGCTAGAGATCTCCTGGACAATGAGCAGTTCTTC.

This clonotype was recorded a few times. This chain joins TRBV28 and TRBJ1-1; D gene uncertain. Looked up from germline, CDR1 is MDHEN and CDR2 is SYDVKM. The CDR3 extends over 13 amino acids. V shed 6 bases and J shed 7 bases, with 15 bases lying between them. This CDR3 reads CASSPVLGIEAFF. CDR3 DNA: TGTGCCAGCAGCCCAGTCTTGGGGATTGAAGCTTTCTTT.

In this sample, this clonotype turned up a few times. The chain joins TRBV5-1 to TRBJ1-1; D gene ambiguous. With 1 base removed from V and 3 bases from J, the gap between germline ends came to 13 bases. This CDR3 spans 15 amino acids. Germline V lookup: CDR1 SGHRS, CDR2 YFSETQ. The CDR3 region is CASSLSGGWDTEAFF. CDR3 nucleotide sequence: TGCGCCAGCAGCTTGAGCGGCGGGTGGGACACTGAAGCTTTCTTT.

This clonotype was observed a few times. V is TRBV20-1 and J is TRBJ2-5; weak D call: TRBD1 (5 bases). Germline assignment: CDR1 DFQATT and CDR2 SNEGSKA (reference sequence). This CDR3 contains 13 residues. Trimming took 5 bases from V and 1 from J, leaving 11 bases between them. The CDR3 sequence is CSAVRQPQETQYF. CDR3 DNA: TGCAGTGCTGTAAGACAGCCCCAAGAGACCCAGTACTTC.

A remark on this clonotype: This CDR3 fails to terminate in the conserved phenylalanine or tryptophan, so it likely reflects a read error. The chain couples TRBV15 to TRBJ2-5, with D maybe TRBD2 (6 bases). This CDR3 comprises 13 residues. Trimming shortened V by 6 bases and J by 2 bases, and 10 bases separated the two germline ends. The germline V gene has CDR1 LNHNV and CDR2 YYDKDF (reference sequence). CDR3 residues: CATSGAGQETQYC. The DNA for the CDR3 is TGTGCCACCAGTGGAGCGGGTCAAGAGACCCAGTACTGC.